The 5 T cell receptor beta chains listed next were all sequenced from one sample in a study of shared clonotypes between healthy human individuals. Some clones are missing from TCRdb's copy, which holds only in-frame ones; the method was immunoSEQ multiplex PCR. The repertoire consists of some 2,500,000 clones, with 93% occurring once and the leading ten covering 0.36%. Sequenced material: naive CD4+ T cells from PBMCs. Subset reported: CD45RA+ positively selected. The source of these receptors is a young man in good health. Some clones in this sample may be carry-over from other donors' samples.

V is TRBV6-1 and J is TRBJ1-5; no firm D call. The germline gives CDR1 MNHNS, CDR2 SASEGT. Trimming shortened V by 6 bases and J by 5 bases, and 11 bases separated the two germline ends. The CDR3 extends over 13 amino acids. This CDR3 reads CASRNARDQPQHF. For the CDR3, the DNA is TGTGCCAGCAGGAACGCGAGGGATCAGCCCCAGCATTTT.

The CDR3 DNA follows: TGTGCCAGCTCCTACGGACTAGCGGGAAGGGGCACCGGGGAGCTGTTTTTT. Its protein product is CASSYGLAGRGTGELFF. V and J are TRBV18 and TRBJ2-2; 12 positions agree with TRBD2. The CDR3 runs 17 residues. Per germline, CDR1 KGHSH and CDR2 LQKENI. V dropped 6 bases and J dropped 4; count of bases not matched to a gene: 9.

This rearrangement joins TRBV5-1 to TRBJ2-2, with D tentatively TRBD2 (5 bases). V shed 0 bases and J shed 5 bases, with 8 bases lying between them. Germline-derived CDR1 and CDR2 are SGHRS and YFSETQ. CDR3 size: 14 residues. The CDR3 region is CASSLDGETGELFF. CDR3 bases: TGCGCCAGCAGCTTGGACGGGGAAACCGGGGAGCTGTTTTTT.

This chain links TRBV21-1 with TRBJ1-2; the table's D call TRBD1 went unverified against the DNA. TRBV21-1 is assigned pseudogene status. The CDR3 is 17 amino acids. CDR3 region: CASSKSLPGQDNYGYTF. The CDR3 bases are TGTGCCAGCAGCAAGTCCCTACCGGGACAGGACAACTATGGCTACACCTTC.

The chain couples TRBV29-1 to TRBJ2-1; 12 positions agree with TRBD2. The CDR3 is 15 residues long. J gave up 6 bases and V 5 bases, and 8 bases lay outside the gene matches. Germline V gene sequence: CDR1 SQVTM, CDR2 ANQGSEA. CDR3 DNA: TGCAGCGTTCGTCGACTAGCGGGAGAGGGCAATGAGCAGTTCTTC. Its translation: CSVRRLAGEGNEQFF.